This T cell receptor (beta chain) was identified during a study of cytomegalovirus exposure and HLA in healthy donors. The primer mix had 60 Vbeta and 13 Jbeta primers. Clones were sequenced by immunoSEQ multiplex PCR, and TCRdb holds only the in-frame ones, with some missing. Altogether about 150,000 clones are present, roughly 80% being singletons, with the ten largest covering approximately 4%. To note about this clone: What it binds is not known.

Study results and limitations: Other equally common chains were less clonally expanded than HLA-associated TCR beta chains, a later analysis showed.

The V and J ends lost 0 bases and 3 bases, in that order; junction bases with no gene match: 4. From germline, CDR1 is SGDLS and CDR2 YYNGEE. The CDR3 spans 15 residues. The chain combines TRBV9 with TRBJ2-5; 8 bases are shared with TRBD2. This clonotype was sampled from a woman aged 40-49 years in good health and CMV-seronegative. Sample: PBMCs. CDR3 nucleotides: TGTGCCAGCAGCGTAGCGGGAGGGTTTGAAGAGACCCAGTACTTC. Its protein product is CASSVAGGFEETQYF.